This record concerns one TCR beta chain sequence. This entry is derived from a study of cytomegalovirus exposure and HLA in healthy donors. The study ran its PCR with 60 Vbeta and 13 Jbeta primers. Libraries were prepared by immunoSEQ multiplex PCR; TCRdb keeps only in-frame clonotypes and omits some of them. Of about 110,000 clones listed, 76% are singletons. The source of this sequence is a young man in good health and CMV-seropositive. Sequenced: PBMCs.

The CDR3 sequence is CASSLTQGETQYF. The CDR3 region has the DNA TGTGCCAGCAGCTTAACACAGGGGGAGACCCAGTACTTC. V and J are TRBV7-6 and TRBJ2-5; 7 bases fit TRBD1. The CDR3 extends over 13 amino acids. The V segment lost 2 bases and the J segment 5 bases; nucleotides outside the gene matches: 2. Per germline, CDR1 SGHVS and CDR2 FNYEAQ. Filled out from reference TRBV7-6 and TRBJ2-5, the complete variable domain reads GAGVSQSPRYKVTKRGQDVALRCDPISGHVSLYWYRQALGQGPEFLTYFNYEAQQDKSGLPNDRFSAERPEGSISTLTIQRTEQRDSAMYRCASSLTQGETQYFGPGTRLLVL.